This TCR beta chain was documented in a study of blood T cells in healthy people across ages. Study outcomes and limitations: A roughly linear fall in TCR beta diversity per million T cells was seen with increasing age. Long-lived donors exceeded aged donors in naive CD4+ cells and diversity. Estimates of diversity drawn from one million T cells were considered underestimates.

The V gene's germline CDR1 is MNHNY and CDR2 SVGAGI (reference sequence). The CDR3 consists of 14 residues. V gave up 8 bases and J gave up 6 bases, with 16 bases separating them. Remarks on this clonotype: Its antigen is not known.

Alongside a J-beta primer mix, a sample-barcoded 5' primer served in a second PCR lasting roughly 7 to 11 cycles. Every sample gave at least 3 million paired-end reads containing CDR3. TCRdb re-called the 5' RACE reads with MiXCR, one entry per CDR3 protein. The table has fewer than 900,000 distinct CDR3 sequences, 35% to 45% seen once; the top ten hold less than 25%. Sequencing was performed on blood. The chain joins TRBV6-6 to TRBJ1-4; D is undetermined. This TCR was recovered from a woman in her fifties or sixties in good health. CDR3 protein: CASGRLSGDEKLFF. The CDR3 DNA follows: TGTGCCAGCGGGAGGTTGTCTGGGGATGAAAAACTGTTTTTT.